This is a list of T cell receptor beta chains from one sample in a study of PD-1 blockade in classical Hodgkin lymphoma. The method was immunoSEQ multiplex PCR; TCRdb's version includes in-frame clones alone and lacks a portion of them. The data contain some 46,000 clones, roughly 80% of them seen just once; the ten biggest clones take up approximately 20%. The material sequenced was peripheral blood mononuclear cells (PBMCs), taken before the second cycle of nivolumab. Source of these receptors: a human donor with classical Hodgkin lymphoma. Each CDR3 is given with its conserved first and last residue. D genes are given only for firm matches. Some rows have no size entry. The others give once, few or many, or a class for an expanded clone.

j_gene: TRBJ1-4; abundance: -; v_gene: TRBV28; d_gene: -; CDR3nt: TGTGCCAGCACCGGACGACCTCGGCGGGCAACTAATGAAAAACTGTTTTTT; CDR3aa: CASTGRPRRATNEKLFF
j_gene: TRBJ2-5; abundance: -; v_gene: TRBV4-3; d_gene: -; CDR3nt: TGCGCCAGCAGCCAAGATAGGCGGGGCTGGGGACCCCAAGAGACCCAGTACTTC; CDR3aa: CASSQDRRGWGPQETQYF
j_gene: TRBJ1-4; abundance: -; v_gene: TRBV12-5; d_gene: -; CDR3nt: TGTGCTAGTGGTTTGGTAGCCGGGGGGAGTGAAAAACTGTTTTTT; CDR3aa: CASGLVAGGSEKLFF
j_gene: TRBJ1-2; abundance: -; v_gene: TRBV11-2; d_gene: -; CDR3nt: TGTGCCAGCAGCTTAGACTGGCCGGCAATCGGGAATGGCTACACCTTC; CDR3aa: CASSLDWPAIGNGYTF
j_gene: TRBJ2-3; abundance: few; v_gene: TRBV4-1; d_gene: TRBD2; CDR3nt: TGCGCCAGCAGCGGGGCCGGACTAGCGTCTAGCACAGATACGCAGTATTTT; CDR3aa: CASSGAGLASSTDTQYF
j_gene: TRBJ2-3; abundance: -; v_gene: TRBV12-1; d_gene: -; CDR3nt: TGTGCCAGCAGCCCCAGCGATTTGGATACGCAGTATTTT; CDR3aa: CASSPSDLDTQYF
j_gene: TRBJ1-1; abundance: -; v_gene: TRBV7-9; d_gene: -; CDR3nt: TGTGCCAGCAGCGTTGGGAACACTGAAGCTTTCTTT; CDR3aa: CASSVGNTEAFF
j_gene: TRBJ1-1; abundance: -; v_gene: TRBV9; d_gene: -; CDR3nt: TGTGCCAGCACCCGGGGGAGCCAGGACACTGAAGCTTTCTTT; CDR3aa: CASTRGSQDTEAFF
j_gene: TRBJ1-1; abundance: few; v_gene: TRBV10-3; d_gene: TRBD1; CDR3nt: TGTGCCATCGGTCGGGACAGCCAAGCAATGAACACTGAAGCTTTCTTT; CDR3aa: CAIGRDSQAMNTEAFF
j_gene: TRBJ2-7; abundance: -; v_gene: TRBV4-1; d_gene: TRBD2; CDR3nt: TGCGCCAGCAGCCAGACTAGCGGGAGGTCTTACGAGCAGTACTTC; CDR3aa: CASSQTSGRSYEQYF
j_gene: TRBJ2-5; abundance: -; v_gene: TRBV2; d_gene: TRBD1; CDR3nt: TGTGCCAGCAGTCGGGACAGGGGGCCGGAGACCCAGTACTTC; CDR3aa: CASSRDRGPETQYF
j_gene: TRBJ2-7; abundance: -; v_gene: TRBV5-1; d_gene: TRBD2; CDR3nt: TGCGCCAGCAGCCCAACCGGGACTAGCTCCTACGAGCAGTACTTC; CDR3aa: CASSPTGTSSYEQYF
j_gene: TRBJ1-2; abundance: -; v_gene: TRBV30; d_gene: -; CDR3nt: TGTGCCTGGAGTCGACCCGCACGGACTAACTATGGCTACACCTTC; CDR3aa: CAWSRPARTNYGYTF
j_gene: TRBJ1-3; abundance: -; v_gene: TRBV19; d_gene: -; CDR3nt: TGTGCCAGTAGGCGGGATACTGGAAACACCATATATTTT; CDR3aa: CASRRDTGNTIYF
j_gene: TRBJ2-7; abundance: -; v_gene: TRBV5-5; d_gene: TRBD1; CDR3nt: TGTGCCAGCAGCTACTCGGGACAGGGGTTACCCTACGAGCAGTACTTC; CDR3aa: CASSYSGQGLPYEQYF
j_gene: TRBJ2-5; abundance: -; v_gene: TRBV6-1; d_gene: -; CDR3nt: TGTGCCTCACAACGACATTACCAAGAGACCCAGTACTTC; CDR3aa: CASQRHYQETQYF
j_gene: TRBJ1-5; abundance: -; v_gene: TRBV7-6; d_gene: -; CDR3nt: TGTGCCAGCAGCTTAGGCCAGGGAGATCAGCCCCAGCATTTT; CDR3aa: CASSLGQGDQPQHF
j_gene: TRBJ1-1; abundance: once; v_gene: TRBV4-3; d_gene: -; CDR3nt: TGCGCCAGCAGCCAAGGCGGCGCTTTCTTT; CDR3aa: CASSQGGAFF
j_gene: TRBJ2-2; abundance: -; v_gene: TRBV5-1; d_gene: -; CDR3nt: TGCGCCAGCTCACCCAGTGGCTTGAACACCGGGGAGCTGTTTTTT; CDR3aa: CASSPSGLNTGELFF
j_gene: TRBJ1-2; abundance: -; v_gene: TRBV5-1; d_gene: TRBD1; CDR3nt: TGCGCCAGCAGCTTGCAGGGGGGCAGTGGCTACACCTTC; CDR3aa: CASSLQGGSGYTF
j_gene: TRBJ1-2; abundance: -; v_gene: TRBV7-9; d_gene: -; CDR3nt: TGTGCCAGCAGTTTCATCGCCGGATACAACTATGGCTACACCTTC; CDR3aa: CASSFIAGYNYGYTF
j_gene: TRBJ1-2; abundance: few; v_gene: TRBV6-1; d_gene: -; CDR3nt: TGTGCCAGCAGTGAAGCGGCTGTCGACGGCTACACCTTC; CDR3aa: CASSEAAVDGYTF
j_gene: TRBJ1-3; abundance: -; v_gene: TRBV7-9; d_gene: TRBD1; CDR3nt: TGTGCCAGCAGCTGGCAGAAGGGACAGGGCTCTGGAAACACCATATATTTT; CDR3aa: CASSWQKGQGSGNTIYF
j_gene: TRBJ2-7; abundance: -; v_gene: TRBV2; d_gene: -; CDR3nt: TGTGCCAGCCTCCGGGCGGAGTACGAGCAGTACTTC; CDR3aa: CASLRAEYEQYF
j_gene: TRBJ1-3; abundance: -; v_gene: TRBV9; d_gene: -; CDR3nt: TGTGCCAGCAGCGGGGGGCCTGGAAACACCATATATTTT; CDR3aa: CASSGGPGNTIYF
j_gene: TRBJ2-3; abundance: -; v_gene: TRBV30; d_gene: TRBD2; CDR3nt: TGTGCCTGGGCCGGGATTAGCGGGGGCCGCACAGATACGCAGTATTTT; CDR3aa: CAWAGISGGRTDTQYF
j_gene: TRBJ1-1; abundance: -; v_gene: TRBV18; d_gene: -; CDR3nt: TGTGCCAGCTCACCGCTTACAATTGGTGGGAACACTGAAGCTTTCTTT; CDR3aa: CASSPLTIGGNTEAFF
j_gene: TRBJ1-5; abundance: -; v_gene: TRBV30; d_gene: -; CDR3nt: TGTGCCTGGAGTGGACCTAATCAGCCCCAGCATTTT; CDR3aa: CAWSGPNQPQHF